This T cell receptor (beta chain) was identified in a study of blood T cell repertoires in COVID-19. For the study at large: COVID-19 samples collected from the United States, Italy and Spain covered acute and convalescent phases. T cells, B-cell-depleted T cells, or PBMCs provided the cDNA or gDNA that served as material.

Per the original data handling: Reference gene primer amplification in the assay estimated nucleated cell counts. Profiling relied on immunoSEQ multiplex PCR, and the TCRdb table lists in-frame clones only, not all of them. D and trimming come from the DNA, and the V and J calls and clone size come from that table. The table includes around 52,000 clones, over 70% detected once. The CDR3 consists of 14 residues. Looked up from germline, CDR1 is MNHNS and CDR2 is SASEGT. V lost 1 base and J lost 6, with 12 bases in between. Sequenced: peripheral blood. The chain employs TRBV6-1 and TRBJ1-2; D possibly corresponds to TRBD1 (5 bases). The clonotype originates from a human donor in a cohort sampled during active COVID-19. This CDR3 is CASSEVGGRDGYTF. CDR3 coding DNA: TGTGCCAGCAGTGAAGTCGGGGGAAGGGATGGCTACACCTTC.